This T cell receptor beta chain was identified during a study of Graves' ophthalmopathy and Graves' hyperthyroidism listed by TCRdb under 2018. Regarding the study in general: Peripheral blood was collected at initial diagnosis, before any treatment. The study used TCR beta repertoire signatures to distinguish Graves' ophthalmopathy from Graves' hyperthyroidism and to predict progression to ophthalmopathy. In total, 120 to 150 blood samples were TCR-sequenced: approximately 42 ophthalmopathy, some 75 hyperthyroidism and some 17 hyperthyroidism-to-ophthalmopathy patients. To explore V-J signatures that distinguish ophthalmopathy from hyperthyroidism, a discovery set of roughly 98 patients was enrolled, made up of approximately 45 with ophthalmopathy and some 60 with stable hyperthyroidism. The independent validation cohort included under 20 hyperthyroidism patients plus 17 patients who later progressed from hyperthyroidism to ophthalmopathy. T-cell repertoires of thyroid tissue and blood were compared in 5 or 6 hyperthyroidism patients. After sampling, hyperthyroidism patients received methimazole starting at 30 mg daily, and ophthalmopathy patients received high-dose intravenous methylprednisolone. The 100 or so discovery patients were divided at random into training and test sets in a 7:3 ratio.

On the study overall, not on this receptor specifically: Sample size was not statistically predetermined, and group allocation was not concealed from the investigators. Most expanded thyroid clonotypes with a frequency above 0.001 also appeared in blood, which suggests that blood repertoires may reflect the immune response in the thyroid. In validation, the model predicted ophthalmopathy progression with more than 70% sensitivity and 72.22% specificity; some 13 predicted patients were CT-confirmed with GO in a median of approximately 6.5 months. In cross-validation, the 13-signature model distinguished ophthalmopathy from stable hyperthyroidism with around 90% sensitivity and 81% to 82% specificity, while in the test set the corresponding values were roughly 80% and 75%.

The germline V gene encodes CDR1 SGHVS and CDR2 FQNEAQ. The CDR3 contains 16 residues, cysteine and phenylalanine counted. The sequence is cut down to CDR3 DNA, 48 bases in frame from base 1. Trimming takes 5 bases from V and 2 bases from J, and the germline ends sit 19 bases apart. Patients with ophthalmopathy had moderately to severely active disease, with a Clinical Activity Score of 3 or more, a NOSPECS grade of 4 or more, and a disease duration of less than 3 months. Anyone with other autoimmune diseases, uncontrolled infections, pregnancy or lactation was excluded from the study. Diagnosis relied on clinical symptoms, serum thyroxine, TRAb, thyroid ultrasound and orbital computed tomography. Using Ficoll-Paque density gradient centrifugation, PBMCs were isolated from 9.5 to 10 ml of fresh peripheral blood. Trizol reagent was used to extract the total RNA, and its quality was then checked on an Agilent 2100 Bioanalyzer.

Comments on this clonotype: It lacks a known antigen. The record has no base qualities; no much larger clone is one base away.

For repertoire sequencing, the TCR beta CDR3 regions were amplified from RNA transcripts. The first round was an RT-PCR using HTBI primers with the Qiagen OneStep RT-PCR kit, and this first round was followed by a second-round multiplex PCR, then size selection and purification. Libraries were sequenced on an Illumina HiSeq2000 using paired-end 100 bp reads. From the authors' description of their analysis: SOAPnuke was used to process the reads, removing any read that contained adapters or uncalled bases, had a mean Phred below 15, or lacked an exact match to the constant primer or identifier. COPE v1.2.5 was used to merge the high-quality paired reads. Clonotypes were defined as unique nucleotide sequences and were aligned to IMGT TRB V, D and J references using MiTCR v1.1. The analysis was limited to V-J combinations with a frequency above 0.0001, which together covered more than 98% of repertoires. For each V-J combination, a TCR clonal expansion and chaos score was defined as the ratio of F50 clonal expansion to chaos observed in the TCRdist matrix. Features were reduced by Welch's t-statistics and random forest to more than 10 V-J combinations, which fed a naive Bayes classifier. The similarity between thyroid and blood repertoires was quantified using the Morisita-Horn index. TCRdb handled the public reads itself, with Q25 trimming in fastp and clone calling in MiXCR, and kept productive beta chains. Records with the same CDR3 protein are collapsed into one entry carrying the most frequent genes and DNA. V and J calls and clone size were set by TCRdb, not the authors. The sample table contains 350,000 to 400,000 distinct CDR3 sequences; only one count was recorded for around 16% of them. The ten biggest clones cover about 1.4% of the sample.

This sequence originates from a woman aged 18-29 years with Graves' ophthalmopathy. Donor details come from another sample of the same person, matched by shared clones. Sequenced: peripheral blood. This sequence uses TRBV7-8 and TRBJ2-7, and TRBD2 may be the D gene, going by 6 matching bases. CDR3 reads: CASSQPFGSGTYEQYF. The sequenced DNA is TGTGCCAGCAGCCAACCTTTTGGTAGCGGCACCTACGAGCAGTACTTC.